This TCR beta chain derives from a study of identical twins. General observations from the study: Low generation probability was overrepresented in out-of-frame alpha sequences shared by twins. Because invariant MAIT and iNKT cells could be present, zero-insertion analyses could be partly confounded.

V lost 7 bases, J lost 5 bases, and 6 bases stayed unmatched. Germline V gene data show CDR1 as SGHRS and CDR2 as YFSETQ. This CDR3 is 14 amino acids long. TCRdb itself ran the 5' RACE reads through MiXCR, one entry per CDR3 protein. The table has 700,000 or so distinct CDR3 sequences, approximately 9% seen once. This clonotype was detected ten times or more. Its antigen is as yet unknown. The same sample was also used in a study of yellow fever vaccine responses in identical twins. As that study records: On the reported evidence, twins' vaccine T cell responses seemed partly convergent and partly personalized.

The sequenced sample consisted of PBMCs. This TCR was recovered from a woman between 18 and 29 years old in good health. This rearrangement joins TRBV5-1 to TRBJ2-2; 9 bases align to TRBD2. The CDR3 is CASSSSGRTGELFF. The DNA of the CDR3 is TGCGCCAGCTCGAGCAGCGGGAGGACCGGGGAGCTGTTTTTT.